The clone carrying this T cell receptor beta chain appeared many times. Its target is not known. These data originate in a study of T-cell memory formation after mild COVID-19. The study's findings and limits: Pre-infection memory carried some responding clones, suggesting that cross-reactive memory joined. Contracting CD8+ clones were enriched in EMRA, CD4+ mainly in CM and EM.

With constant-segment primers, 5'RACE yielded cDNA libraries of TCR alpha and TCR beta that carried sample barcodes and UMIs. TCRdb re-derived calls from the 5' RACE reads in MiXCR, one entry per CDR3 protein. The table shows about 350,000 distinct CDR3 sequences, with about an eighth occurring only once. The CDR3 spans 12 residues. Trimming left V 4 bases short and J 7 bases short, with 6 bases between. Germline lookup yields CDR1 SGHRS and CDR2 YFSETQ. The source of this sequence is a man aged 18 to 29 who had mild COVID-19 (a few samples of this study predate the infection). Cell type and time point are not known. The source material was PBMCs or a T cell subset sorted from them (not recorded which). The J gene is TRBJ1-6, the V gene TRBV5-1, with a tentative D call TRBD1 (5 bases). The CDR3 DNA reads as TGCGCCAGCAGCGCAGGGAATTCACCCCTCCACTTT. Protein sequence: CASSAGNSPLHF.